This entry concerns a single T cell receptor (beta chain). The entry originates in a study of T cell responses to AZD1222 COVID-19 vaccine. Clones were sequenced by immunoSEQ multiplex PCR, and TCRdb holds only the in-frame ones, with some missing. The repertoire holds about 150,000 clones, with roughly 87% as singletons. V lost 4 bases to trimming and J lost 1 base, with 13 bases between them. Germline loops: CDR1 GTSNPN, CDR2 SVGIG (reference sequence). This CDR3 is 14 amino acids long. The clonotype was recovered from an adult in good health. The sequences come from peripheral blood, collected on day 0 of AZD1222 vaccination. The chain has TRBV30 and TRBJ1-1; D is unresolved. The DNA for the CDR3 is TGTGCCTGGAAGGAGGACCCTCGGAACACTGAAGCTTTCTTT. Translation: CAWKEDPRNTEAFF.